The 27 T cell receptor beta chains below come from one sample, sequenced in a study of T cell responses to AZD1222 COVID-19 vaccine. Clones were sequenced by immunoSEQ multiplex PCR, and TCRdb holds only the in-frame ones, with some missing. The table lists 150,000 or so clones, approximately 94% of them singletons. This material consisted of peripheral blood, taken on day 0 of AZD1222 vaccination. The receptors come from an adult in good health.

The rearrangement joins TRBV2 to TRBJ1-1, with D possibly being TRBD1 (6 bases). V dropped 8 bases and J dropped 6 bases, with 13 bases sitting between them. The CDR3 extends over 12 amino acids. Per germline, CDR1 SNHLY and CDR2 FYNNEI. The CDR3 loop reads CASDHRVPEAFF. CDR3 nucleotide sequence: TGTGCCAGCGATCACAGGGTCCCTGAAGCTTTCTTT.

The genes are TRBV3-1 (or the pseudogene TRBV3-2) and TRBJ2-7; D call uncertain. The germline gives CDR1 LGHDT, CDR2 YNNKEL (reference sequence). This CDR3 spans 12 amino acids. V was shortened by 5 bases and J by 2 bases, with 7 bases between the two germline ends. The CDR3 DNA follows: TGTGCCAGCAGCGACGCTCCCTACGAGCAGTACTTC. It codes for CASSDAPYEQYF.

V usage is TRBV12-3 or TRBV12-4 and J usage is TRBJ1-1; the D gene is possibly TRBD1 (5 bases). This CDR3 is built from 12 residues. V was cut by 5 bases and J by 6 bases, with 10 bases left in between. The DNA of the CDR3 is TGTGCCAGCAGTCCCCCAGGGCCTGAAGCTTTCTTT. Protein: CASSPPGPEAFF.

This chain connects TRBV27 to TRBJ2-5; 9 nucleotides align to TRBD1. CDR1 is MNHEY, CDR2 SMNVEV, per germline (reference sequence). This CDR3 contains 16 residues. The V segment lost 5 bases and the J segment 4 bases; nucleotides outside the gene matches: 11. The CDR3 region is CASSPRRDRVRETQYF. CDR3 in DNA: TGTGCCAGCAGTCCCCGACGGGACAGGGTTCGAGAGACCCAGTACTTC.

In its sample, this clone was seen once. This sequence joins TRBV12-3 or TRBV12-4 and TRBJ2-5, with D hard to call. CDR3 length equals 11 residues. Trimming removed 6 bases from V and 4 bases from J, with 6 bases in between. The CDR3 DNA sequence: TGTGCCAGCAGGGCCCGAGAGACCCAGTACTTC. Its protein product is CASRARETQYF.

This sequence joins TRBV11-2 and TRBJ1-6; 8 bases line up with TRBD1. The germline gives CDR1 SGHAT, CDR2 FQNNGV. V lost 5 bases to trimming and J lost 9 bases; unmatched junction nucleotides: 3. This CDR3 comprises 13 residues. Here the CDR3 reads CASSTQGVSPLHF. CDR3 nucleotide sequence: TGTGCCAGCAGCACACAGGGGGTTTCACCCCTCCACTTT.

The chain employs TRBV5-8 and TRBJ1-5; TRBD1 matches 7 bases. Germline CDR1 reads SGHTS; CDR2 reads YDEGEE. The CDR3 is made up of 15 amino acids. V dropped 4 bases and J dropped 3; count of bases not matched to a gene: 7. CDR3 DNA sequence: TGTGCCAGCAGCCCGGGACAGCTCCCCAATCAGCCCCAGCATTTT. Its protein is CASSPGQLPNQPQHF.

V usage is TRBV25-1 and J usage is TRBJ1-1, with D tentatively TRBD1 (6 bases). Trimming took 1 base from V and 3 from J, leaving 12 bases between them. CDR1 MGHDK and CDR2 SYGVNS come from the germline V gene. This CDR3 contains 15 residues. The CDR3 coding sequence is TGTGCCAGCAGTGAATTCCGGGGGCAGGACACTGAAGCTTTCTTT. This encodes CASSEFRGQDTEAFF.

The J gene is TRBJ2-1, the V gene TRBV6-5, with TRBD1 matching 10 bases. Looked up from germline, CDR1 is MNHEY and CDR2 is SVGAGI. V lost 6 bases, J lost 7 bases, and 9 bases stayed unmatched. The CDR3 loop spans 15 amino acids. The CDR3 spells CASRTPGQGINEQFF. The DNA for the CDR3 is TGTGCCAGCAGAACCCCGGGACAGGGGATAAATGAGCAGTTCTTC.

The genes are TRBV6-5 and TRBJ1-1, with D maybe TRBD1 (5 bases). Germline V lookup: CDR1 MNHEY, CDR2 SVGAGI. The CDR3 length is 13 residues. Trimming took off 8 bases at V and 5 bases at J, with 15 bases between the two ends. CDR3 sequence: CASGDSSRTEAFF. The CDR3 DNA reads as TGTGCCAGCGGGGACTCCTCGCGTACTGAAGCTTTCTTT.

The gene calls are TRBV6-5 and TRBJ1-2, with D perhaps TRBD1 (5 bases). From germline, CDR1 is MNHEY and CDR2 SVGAGI. Trimming took 5 bases from V and 8 from J, leaving 18 bases between them. The CDR3 loop spans 14 amino acids. For the CDR3, the DNA is TGTGCCAGCAGTCCCCGAGGGGCTGTAGGAGGCTACACCTTC. This encodes CASSPRGAVGGYTF.

V usage is TRBV10-3 and J usage is TRBJ2-3; 8 bases fit TRBD2. The CDR3 is 16 amino acids. Unmatched junction bases numbered 5, after V lost 2 bases and J lost 1 base. Germline CDR1 and CDR2: ENHRY and SYGVKD. This CDR3 is CAISEPTTSGTDTQYF. In DNA, the CDR3 is TGTGCCATCAGTGAGCCCACGACTAGCGGCACAGATACGCAGTATTTT.

V and J are TRBV7-6 and TRBJ1-3; D is undetermined. Trimming took off 1 base at V and 0 bases at J, with 10 bases between the two ends. Germline values: CDR1 SGHVS, CDR2 FNYEAQ. The CDR3 has 16 residues. DNA for the CDR3: TGTGCCAGCAGCTTAGGAGGTCCAAACTCTGGAAACACCATATATTTT. Encoded protein: CASSLGGPNSGNTIYF. Full variable domain (outside the CDR3, taken from reference TRBV7-6 and TRBJ1-3): GAGVSQSPRYKVTKRGQDVALRCDPISGHVSLYWYRQALGQGPEFLTYFNYEAQQDKSGLPNDRFSAERPEGSISTLTIQRTEQRDSAMYRCASSLGGPNSGNTIYFGEGSWLTVV.

The V call is TRBV6-5, the J call TRBJ1-2, with D unclear. The CDR3 is 13 amino acids. The ends were cut back, 6 bases at V and 0 bases at J, with 8 bases in the middle. Germline V gene lookup returns CDR1 MNHEY and CDR2 SVGAGI. In DNA, the CDR3 is TGTGCCAGCAGGCGGTTAACTAACTATGGCTACACCTTC. Its protein product is CASRRLTNYGYTF.

The genes are TRBV9 and TRBJ2-1, with D possibly TRBD1 on 5 matching bases. Germline loops: CDR1 SGDLS, CDR2 YYNGEE. V was pared by 0 bases and J by 2 bases, with 9 bases between. The CDR3 loop spans 15 amino acids. The CDR3 DNA follows: TGTGCCAGCAGCGTAGGACTGGACACCTACAATGAGCAGTTCTTC. Encoded protein: CASSVGLDTYNEQFF.

The chain carries TRBV5-1 and TRBJ2-2; possibly TRBD1 for D (7 bases). Germline V CDR1 and CDR2: SGHRS, YFSETQ. V lost 0 bases and J 2 bases, leaving 11 bases between the germline ends. The CDR3 runs 16 residues. The CDR3 DNA is TGCGCCAGCAGCTTGGTGACAGGGACTAACACCGGGGAGCTGTTTTTT. Its protein product is CASSLVTGTNTGELFF.

This rearrangement joins TRBV12-3 or TRBV12-4 to TRBJ2-1; a possible D gene is TRBD2 (5 bases). Trimming removed 3 bases at V and 9 bases at J, with 9 bases between. This CDR3 spans 12 amino acids. The CDR3 coding sequence is TGTGCCAGCAGTTTTCTTGGAGGTGAGCAGTTCTTC. Translated, it gives CASSFLGGEQFF.

The CDR3 nucleotides are TGTGCCAGCAGCCCCATGGTGAGGAACTATGGCTACACCTTC. Its translation is CASSPMVRNYGYTF. V and J are TRBV7-9 and TRBJ1-2; the D is unclear. This CDR3 has 14 residues. The V and J ends lost 5 bases and 2 bases respectively, with 12 bases between them. In germline, CDR1 is SEHNR, CDR2 FQNEAQ (reference sequence).

The V gene is TRBV6-5, the J gene TRBJ1-6, with D uncertain. Germline CDR1 is MNHEY and CDR2 is SVGAGI. V lost 6 bases and J 7 bases, leaving 10 bases between the germline ends. The CDR3 totals 13 residues. CDR3: CASSLGLNSPLHF. The CDR3 nucleotides read TGTGCCAGCAGCCTCGGACTGAATTCACCCCTCCACTTT.

This chain links TRBV7-6 with TRBJ2-2; D gene ambiguous. There are 15 residues in the CDR3. The germline gives CDR1 SGHVS, CDR2 FNYEAQ. Trimming cost V 4 bases and J 0 bases, with 9 bases left between them. CDR3 in DNA: TGTGCCAGCAGCTCAAACCCCTCGAACACCGGGGAGCTGTTTTTT. As protein: CASSSNPSNTGELFF.

The J gene is TRBJ2-3, the V gene TRBV2, with D maybe TRBD1 (5 bases). The CDR3 covers 15 residues. CDR1 SNHLY and CDR2 FYNNEI come from the germline V gene. V was clipped by 2 bases and J by 5 bases, with 14 bases between them. For the CDR3, the DNA is TGTGCCAGCAGTGAAAGTGGGCAGGGTGGAGATACGCAGTATTTT. It translates to CASSESGQGGDTQYF.

The genes are TRBV7-9 and TRBJ2-7, with D maybe TRBD2 (6 bases). CDR1 and CDR2 (germline): SEHNR, FQNEAQ (reference sequence). The CDR3 runs to 14 residues. V was pared by 3 bases and J by 4 bases, with 13 bases between. The CDR3 protein is CASSFTGTQYEQYF. DNA of the CDR3: TGTGCCAGCAGCTTTACCGGGACTCAATACGAGCAGTACTTC.

The chain employs TRBV27 and TRBJ1-3, with D tentatively TRBD1 (6 bases). This CDR3 contains 15 residues. Trimming stripped 6 bases from V and 3 bases from J, with 15 bases between. Germline V lookup: CDR1 MNHEY, CDR2 SMNVEV (reference sequence). CDR3 bases: TGTGCCAGCAGGGCGATCGGACAGAGTGGAAACACCATATATTTT. Its translation: CASRAIGQSGNTIYF.

The chain uses TRBV7-2 and TRBJ1-3; no clear D gene. CDR1 SGHTA and CDR2 FQGNSA come from the germline V gene. The CDR3 extends over 15 amino acids. V gave up 0 bases and J gave up 3 bases, with 9 bases separating them. The CDR3 DNA follows: TGTGCCAGCAGCTTAGCGCCGGGATATGGAAACACCATATATTTT. It specifies CASSLAPGYGNTIYF.

V gene TRBV27 combines with J gene TRBJ2-1, with 11 positions matching TRBD2. V lost 9 bases, J lost 4 bases, and 8 bases stayed unmatched. The germline gives CDR1 MNHEY, CDR2 SMNVEV (reference sequence). The CDR3 runs 15 residues. Here the CDR3 DNA reads TGTGCCAGTAGACCCGGGACTAGCGGTTACAATGAGCAGTTCTTC. This translates into CASRPGTSGYNEQFF.

The rearrangement uses TRBV7-9 and TRBJ1-6; D uncertain. V shed 4 bases and J shed 6 bases, with 19 bases lying between them. The CDR3 is 17 residues long. CDR1 SEHNR and CDR2 FQNEAQ come from the germline V gene (reference sequence). The CDR3 loop is CASSSPPRSAVNSPLHF. The CDR3 nucleotides are TGTGCCAGCAGCTCTCCCCCCCGGAGTGCCGTTAATTCACCCCTCCACTTT. The complete variable domain, with remaining parts taken from reference TRBV7-9 and TRBJ1-6, reads DTGVSQNPRHKITKRGQNVTFRCDPISEHNRLYWYRQTLGQGPEFLTYFQNEAQLEKSRLLSDRFSAERPKGSFSTLEIQRTEQGDSAMYLCASSSPPRSAVNSPLHFGNGTRLTVT.

The J gene is TRBJ1-3, the V gene TRBV6-5; D is perhaps TRBD1 (5 bases). Germline V gene sequence: CDR1 MNHEY, CDR2 SVGAGI. V was trimmed by 2 bases and J by 0 bases, leaving 11 bases between them. The CDR3 runs to 16 residues. CDR3 sequence reads: CASSYRDSYSGNTIYF. Here the CDR3 DNA reads TGTGCCAGCAGTTACCGCGACAGTTACTCTGGAAACACCATATATTTT.